This T cell receptor beta chain was found in a study of regulatory T cells in long-lasting Graves disease. CDR3 regions were amplified by Arm-PCR using iRepertoire HTBI primers to build TCR beta libraries. Using its own MiXCR run on the multiplex PCR reads, TCRdb lists one record per CDR3 protein. The repertoire holds roughly 380,000 distinct CDR3 sequences, 15% to 17% seen once, with about 20% in the top ten. There are a few counts of this clonotype. Time point defined: newly diagnosed GD, antithyroid drugs for less than 3 months. With RNA extracted from PBMCs as input, the TCR library was made. The length of the CDR3 is 13 residues. Germline V CDR1 and CDR2: LNHNV, YYDKDF (reference sequence). The ends lost 0 bases at V and 11 bases at J; junction bases unmatched: 5.

Sequenced material: peripheral blood mononuclear cells (PBMCs), taken at new diagnosis, from a patient treated with antithyroid drugs. The chain employs TRBV15 and TRBJ2-3; 7 bases are a match to TRBD2. The sequence was obtained from a female donor with Graves disease. This CDR3 reads CATSRDRRGGQYF. CDR3 DNA: TGTGCCACCAGCAGAGATCGGCGCGGGGGGCAGTATTTT.